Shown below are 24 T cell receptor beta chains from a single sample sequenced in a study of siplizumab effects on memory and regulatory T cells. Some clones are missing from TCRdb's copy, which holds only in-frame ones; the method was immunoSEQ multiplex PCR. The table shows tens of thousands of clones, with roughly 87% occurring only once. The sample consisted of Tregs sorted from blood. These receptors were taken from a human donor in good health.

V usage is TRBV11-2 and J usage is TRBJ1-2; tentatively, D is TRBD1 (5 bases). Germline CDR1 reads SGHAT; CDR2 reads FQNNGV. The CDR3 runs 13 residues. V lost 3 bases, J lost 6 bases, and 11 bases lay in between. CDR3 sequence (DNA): TGTGCCAGCAGCTTTGGGGGAGGGCATGGCTACACCTTC. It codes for CASSFGGGHGYTF. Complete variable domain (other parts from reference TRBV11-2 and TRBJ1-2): EAGVAQSPRYKIIEKRQSVAFWCNPISGHATLYWYQQILGQGPKLLIQFQNNGVVDDSQLPKDRFSAERLKGVDSTLKIQPAKLEDSAVYLCASSFGGGHGYTFGSGTRLTVV.

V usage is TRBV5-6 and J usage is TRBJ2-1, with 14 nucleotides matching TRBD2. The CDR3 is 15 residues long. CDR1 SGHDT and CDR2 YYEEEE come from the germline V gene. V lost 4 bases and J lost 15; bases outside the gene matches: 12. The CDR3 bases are TGTGCCAGCAGCCTGACTAGCGGGGGGGCCCTATTACCGTTCTTC. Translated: CASSLTSGGALLPFF. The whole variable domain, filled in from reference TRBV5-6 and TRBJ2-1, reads DAGVTQSPTHLIKTRGQQVTLRCSPKSGHDTVSWYQQALGQGPQFIFQYYEEEERQRGNFPDRFSGHQFPNYSSELNVNALLLGDSALYLCASSLTSGGALLPFFGPGTRLTVL.

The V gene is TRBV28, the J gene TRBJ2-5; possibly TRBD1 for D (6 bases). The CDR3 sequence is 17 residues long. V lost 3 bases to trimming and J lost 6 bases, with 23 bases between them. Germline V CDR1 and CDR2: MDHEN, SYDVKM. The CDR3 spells CASSLLSPGHLRQTQYF. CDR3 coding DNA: TGTGCCAGCAGTTTGCTCTCACCGGGACATCTGAGGCAGACCCAGTACTTC.

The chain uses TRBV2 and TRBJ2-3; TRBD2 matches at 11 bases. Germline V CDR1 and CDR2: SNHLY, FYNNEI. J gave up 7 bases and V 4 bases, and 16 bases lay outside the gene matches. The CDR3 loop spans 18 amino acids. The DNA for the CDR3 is TGTGCCAGCAGTGCATTACCGTCTCTAGCGGGGGGAGGTAATACGCAGTATTTT. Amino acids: CASSALPSLAGGGNTQYF.

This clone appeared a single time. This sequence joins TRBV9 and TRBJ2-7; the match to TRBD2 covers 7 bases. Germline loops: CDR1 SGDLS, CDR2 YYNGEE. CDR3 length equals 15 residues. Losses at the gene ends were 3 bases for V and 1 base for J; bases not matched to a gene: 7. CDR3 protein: CASSERDYPSYEQYF. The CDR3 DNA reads TGTGCCAGCAGCGAACGGGACTACCCTTCCTACGAGCAGTACTTC.

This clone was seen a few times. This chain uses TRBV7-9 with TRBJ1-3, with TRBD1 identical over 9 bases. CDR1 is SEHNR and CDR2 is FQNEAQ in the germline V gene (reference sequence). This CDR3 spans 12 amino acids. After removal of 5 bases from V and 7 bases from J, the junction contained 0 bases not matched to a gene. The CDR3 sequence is CASSDRGNTIYF. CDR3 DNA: TGTGCCAGCAGCGACAGGGGGAACACCATATATTTT.

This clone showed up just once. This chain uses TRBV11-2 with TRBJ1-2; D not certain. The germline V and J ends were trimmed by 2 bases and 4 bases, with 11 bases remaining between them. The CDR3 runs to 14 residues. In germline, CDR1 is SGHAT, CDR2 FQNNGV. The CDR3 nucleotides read TGTGCCAGCAGCTTAACTGGGGATTTCTATGGCTACACCTTC. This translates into CASSLTGDFYGYTF.

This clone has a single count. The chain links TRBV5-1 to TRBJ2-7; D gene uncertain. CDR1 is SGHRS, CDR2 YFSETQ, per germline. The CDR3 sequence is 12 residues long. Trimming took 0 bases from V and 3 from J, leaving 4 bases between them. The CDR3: CASSLDDYEQYF. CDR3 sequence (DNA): TGCGCCAGCAGCTTGGATGACTACGAGCAGTACTTC.

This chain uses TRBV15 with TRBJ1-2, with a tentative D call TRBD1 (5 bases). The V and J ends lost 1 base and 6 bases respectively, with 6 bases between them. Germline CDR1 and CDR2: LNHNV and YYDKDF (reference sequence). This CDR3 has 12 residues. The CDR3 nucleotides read TGTGCCACCAGCAGAGTGACAGATGGCTACACCTTC. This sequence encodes CATSRVTDGYTF.

Here the CDR3 reads CASKRRAGDNEQFF. CDR3 in DNA: TGTGCCAGCAAGAGGAGGGCAGGGGACAATGAGCAGTTCTTC. V gene TRBV6-5 combines with J gene TRBJ2-1, with D perhaps given as TRBD1 or TRBD2 (6 bases each). Trimming removed 7 bases at V and 5 bases at J, with 15 bases between. The CDR3 extends over 14 amino acids. CDR1 is MNHEY and CDR2 is SVGAGI in the germline V gene.

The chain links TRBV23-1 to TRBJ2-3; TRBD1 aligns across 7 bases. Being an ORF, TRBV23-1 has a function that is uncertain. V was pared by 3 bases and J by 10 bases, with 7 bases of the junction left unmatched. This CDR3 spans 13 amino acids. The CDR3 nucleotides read TGCGCCAGCAGTCAGGGACAGCCTCCTGCGCAGTATTTT. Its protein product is CASSQGQPPAQYF.

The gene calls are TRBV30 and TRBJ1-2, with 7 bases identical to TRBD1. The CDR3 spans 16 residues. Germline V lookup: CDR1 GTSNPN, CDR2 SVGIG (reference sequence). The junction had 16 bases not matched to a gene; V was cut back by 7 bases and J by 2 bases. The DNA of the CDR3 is TGTGCCTCAAAGCCCGCTATGAGACAGGGAAACTATGGCTACACCTTC. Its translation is CASKPAMRQGNYGYTF.

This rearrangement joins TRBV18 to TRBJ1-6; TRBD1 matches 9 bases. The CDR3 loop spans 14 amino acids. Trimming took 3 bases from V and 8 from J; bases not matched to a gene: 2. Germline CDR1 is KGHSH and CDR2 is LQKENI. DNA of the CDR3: TGTGCCAGCTCACCGGGACAGGGAGATTCACCCCTCCACTTT. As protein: CASSPGQGDSPLHF.

In DNA, the CDR3 is TGTGCCAGCAGTTACCGGGGGCCGAACACTGAAGCTTTCTTT. This codes for CASSYRGPNTEAFF. The gene calls are TRBV6-5 and TRBJ1-1, with TRBD1 as a possible D gene (6 bases). V gave up 2 bases and J gave up 1 base, with 8 bases separating them. The length of the CDR3 is 14 residues. CDR1 and CDR2 from the germline V gene are MNHEY and SVGAGI.

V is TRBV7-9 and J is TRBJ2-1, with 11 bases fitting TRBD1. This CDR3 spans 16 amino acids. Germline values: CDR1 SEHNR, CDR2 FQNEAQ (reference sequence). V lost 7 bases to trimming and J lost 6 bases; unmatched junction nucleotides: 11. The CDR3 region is CASTSTGTGGINEQFF. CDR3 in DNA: TGTGCCAGCACTAGCACCGGGACAGGGGGTATCAATGAGCAGTTCTTC.

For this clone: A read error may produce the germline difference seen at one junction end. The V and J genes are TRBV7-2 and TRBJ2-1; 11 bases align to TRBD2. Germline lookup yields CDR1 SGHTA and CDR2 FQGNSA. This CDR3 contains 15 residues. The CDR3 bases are TGTGCCAGCAGCTTATACGGTGGTAGCGGGGGGGCTCGGGTCTTC. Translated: CASSLYGGSGGARVF.

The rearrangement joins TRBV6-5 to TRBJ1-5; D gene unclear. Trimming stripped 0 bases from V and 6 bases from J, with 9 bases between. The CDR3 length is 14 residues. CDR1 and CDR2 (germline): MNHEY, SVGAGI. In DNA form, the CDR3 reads TGTGCCAGCAGTTACTCGATGGCTGGTCAGCCCCAGCATTTT. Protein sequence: CASSYSMAGQPQHF.

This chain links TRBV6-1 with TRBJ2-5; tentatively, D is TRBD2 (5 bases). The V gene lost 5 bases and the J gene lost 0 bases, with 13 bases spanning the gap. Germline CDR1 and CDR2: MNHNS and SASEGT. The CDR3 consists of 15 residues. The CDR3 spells CASSSRTGYQETQYF. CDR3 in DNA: TGTGCCAGCAGTTCCCGGACGGGGTACCAAGAGACCCAGTACTTC.

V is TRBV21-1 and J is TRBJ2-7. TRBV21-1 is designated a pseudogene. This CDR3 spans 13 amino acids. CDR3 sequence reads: CASSKVLTYEQYF. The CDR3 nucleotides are TGTGCCAGCAGCAAAGTTTTGACCTACGAGCAGTACTTC.

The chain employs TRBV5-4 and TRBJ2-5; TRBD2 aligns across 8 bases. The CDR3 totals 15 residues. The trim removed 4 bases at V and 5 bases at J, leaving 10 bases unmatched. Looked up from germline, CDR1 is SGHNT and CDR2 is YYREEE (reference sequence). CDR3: CASSPMARGAETQYF. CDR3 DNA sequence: TGTGCCAGCAGCCCCATGGCGCGGGGGGCGGAGACCCAGTACTTC.

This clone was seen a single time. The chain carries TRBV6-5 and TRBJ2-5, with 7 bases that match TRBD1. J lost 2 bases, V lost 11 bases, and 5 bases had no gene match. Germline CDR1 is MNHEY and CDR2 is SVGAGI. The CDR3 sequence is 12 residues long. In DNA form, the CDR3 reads TGTGCCCGTCCGGGACAGCAAGAGACCCAGTACTTC. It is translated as CARPGQQETQYF.

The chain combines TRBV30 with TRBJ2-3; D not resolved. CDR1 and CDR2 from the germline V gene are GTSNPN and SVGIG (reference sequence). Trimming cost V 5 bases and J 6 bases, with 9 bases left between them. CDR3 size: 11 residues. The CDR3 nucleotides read TGTGCCTGGGGTTTGGAGGATACGCAGTATTTT. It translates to CAWGLEDTQYF.

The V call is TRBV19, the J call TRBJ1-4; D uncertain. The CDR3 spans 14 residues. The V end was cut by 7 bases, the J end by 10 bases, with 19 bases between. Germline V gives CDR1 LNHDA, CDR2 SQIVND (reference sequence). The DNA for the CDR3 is TGTGCCAGTACCAGGACCCTAGCGCCTGCAAAACTGTTTTTT. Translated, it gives CASTRTLAPAKLFF.

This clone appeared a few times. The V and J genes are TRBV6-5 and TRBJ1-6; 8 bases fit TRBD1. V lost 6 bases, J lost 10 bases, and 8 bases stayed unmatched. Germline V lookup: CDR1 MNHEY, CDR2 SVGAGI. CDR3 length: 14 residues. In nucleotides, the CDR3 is TGTGCCAGCAGCCCGGGACAGGCAGGATCACCCCTCCACTTT. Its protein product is CASSPGQAGSPLHF.